The clone carrying this TCR beta chain showed up just once. The germline gives CDR1 SGHTA, CDR2 FQGNSA. The CDR3 length is 15 residues. V lost 5 bases, J lost 5 bases, and 18 bases lay in between. Every isolated RNA sample was fully reverse transcribed, so sequencing captured expressed TCRB transcripts. Regulatory, naive and central memory T cell samples averaged roughly 3.5 million reads. TCRdb's table, derived via immunoSEQ multiplex PCR, lists solely in-frame clones and lacks some. The repertoire has about 250,000 clones, around 14% of them found once; the top ten carry 0.026%. Via CD45RO/CCR7/CD25/CD127/CD95/CD27, cells of the CD4+ naive, central memory, regulatory and stem cell-like memory subsets were sorted. The sample is drawn from a study of beta chain features in type 1 diabetes.

The chain is built from TRBV7-2 and TRBJ1-2; TRBD1 is a possible D gene (5 bases). This TCR was sampled from a woman aged 40 to 50 in good health. The sequenced sample consisted of naive CD4+ T cells from blood. CDR3 region: CASSTGGAVTYGYTF. The DNA of the CDR3 is TGTGCCAGCAGCACTGGTGGGGCAGTAACTTATGGCTACACCTTC.